Below, 2 T cell receptor beta chains from the same sample are listed, as sequenced in a study of cytomegalovirus exposure and HLA in healthy donors. This PCR relied on a set of 60 Vbeta primers and 13 Jbeta primers. Libraries were prepared by immunoSEQ multiplex PCR; TCRdb keeps only in-frame clonotypes and omits some of them. The repertoire has approximately 40,000 clones, 81% of them found once; the top ten carry 7.5% to 10%. The sequencing input was PBMCs. The origin of the receptors is a woman aged 40 to 49 in good health and CMV-seronegative.

V and J are TRBV6-1 and TRBJ2-3; D may be TRBD2 (6 bases). There are 16 residues in the CDR3. Trimming shortened V by 4 bases and J by 0 bases, and 14 bases separated the two germline ends. The germline V gene has CDR1 MNHNS and CDR2 SASEGT. This CDR3 is CASSGGSGGSTDTQYF. Written as DNA, the CDR3 is TGTGCCAGCAGTGGGGGTAGCGGTGGGAGCACAGATACGCAGTATTTT.

The chain employs TRBV27 and TRBJ1-1; D may be TRBD1 (5 bases). Germline V CDR1 and CDR2: MNHEY, SMNVEV (reference sequence). Trimming removed 3 bases at V and 5 bases at J, with 10 bases between. The CDR3 is 13 amino acids. The CDR3 coding sequence is TGTGCCAGCAGTTTCGGACCAGGGACTGAAGCTTTCTTT. This sequence encodes CASSFGPGTEAFF.